A single sample is the source of the 8 T cell receptor beta chains below, sequenced in a study of long-term antiretroviral therapy in people with HIV. Sequencing relied on immunoSEQ assay v3.0, run at survey level. Measured with immunoSEQ multiplex PCR; TCRdb has only the in-frame clones, and not every one. The data show 30,000 to 40,000 clones, about 96% seen once. The input for sequencing was unsorted PBMCs, taken 6.9 years after starting antiretroviral therapy. These receptors were obtained from a man younger than 40 with HIV.

This chain uses TRBV7-8 with TRBJ2-2; D is perhaps TRBD2 (5 bases). The CDR3 has 13 residues. CDR1 and CDR2 from the germline V gene are SGHVS and FQNEAQ. Trimming left V 5 bases short and J 9 bases short, with 13 bases between. The CDR3, as DNA: TGTGCCAGCAGCGAGCCTGACGGGAGGGAGCTGTTTTTT. As protein: CASSEPDGRELFF.

This clone was observed once. V usage is TRBV5-1 and J usage is TRBJ2-2, with 7 bases identical to TRBD1. The ends lost 4 bases at V and 2 bases at J; junction bases unmatched: 5. The CDR3 contains 15 residues. CDR1 and CDR2 (germline): SGHRS, YFSETQ. CDR3 nucleotides: TGCGCCAGCAGCCCCGGGACAGCCAACACCGGGGAGCTGTTTTTT. Protein product: CASSPGTANTGELFF.

This chain joins TRBV30 and TRBJ1-3; no clear D gene. V was pared by 5 bases and J by 1 base, with 6 bases between. Germline loops: CDR1 GTSNPN, CDR2 SVGIG (reference sequence). This CDR3 comprises 12 residues. As DNA, the CDR3 is TGTGCCTGGGCAGGTTCTGGAAACACCATATATTTT. This codes for CAWAGSGNTIYF.

The rearrangement links TRBV25-1 to TRBJ2-1; 10 bases line up with TRBD2. J was trimmed by 4 bases and V by 4 bases; bases with no gene match: 4. Germline lookup yields CDR1 MGHDK and CDR2 SYGVNS. The CDR3 length is 15 residues. CDR3 protein: CASSVTSGVYNEQFF. The CDR3 DNA is TGTGCCAGCAGTGTTACTAGCGGGGTTTACAATGAGCAGTTCTTC.

This chain links TRBV13 with TRBJ1-3; D is undetermined. CDR1 and CDR2 (germline): PRHDT, FYEKMQ (reference sequence). The CDR3 has 15 amino acids. V was cut by 0 bases and J by 3 bases, with 9 bases left in between. The CDR3 protein is CASSLGPRDGNTIYF. In nucleotides, the CDR3 is TGTGCCAGCAGCTTAGGCCCGAGGGATGGAAACACCATATATTTT.

This sequence joins TRBV7-9 and TRBJ1-1; D gene unclear. V gave up 5 bases and J gave up 8 bases, with 12 bases separating them. CDR3 length: 12 amino acids. CDR1 SEHNR and CDR2 FQNEAQ come from the germline V gene (reference sequence). CDR3 sequence (DNA): TGTGCCAGCAGCCTCCAAACGAACGAAGCTTTCTTT. Its protein product is CASSLQTNEAFF.

The J gene is TRBJ2-3, the V gene TRBV9, with TRBD2 matching 9 bases. CDR3 length: 17 residues. CDR1 is SGDLS and CDR2 is YYNGEE in the germline V gene. The junction had 10 bases not matched to a gene; V was cut back by 3 bases and J by 2 bases. CDR3 sequence (DNA): TGTGCCAGCAGCGCAGTAGCGGGAGAGTGGGCCACAGATACGCAGTATTTT. Its translation: CASSAVAGEWATDTQYF.

This sequence joins TRBV11-2 and TRBJ2-7; the D call may be TRBD1 or TRBD2 (6 bases each). Germline V gene sequence: CDR1 SGHAT, CDR2 FQNNGV. CDR3 length: 13 amino acids. Trimming removed 7 bases from V and 4 bases from J, with 14 bases in between. The CDR3 region has the DNA TGTGCCAGCACCCGAGGGGGGCCGTACGAGCAGTACTTC. This gives the protein CASTRGGPYEQYF.